A selection of T cell receptor beta chains follows, all from one sample in a study of PD-1 blockade in classical Hodgkin lymphoma. Assay used: immunoSEQ multiplex PCR; TCRdb lists only in-frame clones, some missing. Of tens of thousands of clones in the sample, 70% to 80% are singletons; the top ten hold about a fifth. The sequencing here drew on peripheral blood mononuclear cells (PBMCs), taken before the fourth cycle of nivolumab. The source of these receptors is a human donor with classical Hodgkin lymphoma. Each CDR3 is given with its conserved first and last residue. Each record gives: D gene, J gene, clone size, V gene, CDR3 protein, CDR3 DNA. A D gene is named only where the DNA matches it firmly. Clone sizes are given selectively: once, few, many, or a class where the clone is expanded.

>NA|TRBJ2-3|NA|TRBV7-2
CASSLDTPEGTQYF
TGTGCCAGCAGCTTAGACACCCCCGAGGGGACGCAGTATTTT
>TRBD2|TRBJ2-1|NA|TRBV13
CASSLEGLAGGPSSYNEQFF
TGTGCCAGCAGCTTAGAGGGGCTAGCGGGAGGTCCGAGCTCCTACAATGAGCAGTTCTTC
>NA|TRBJ1-2|NA|TRBV23-1
CASSQAVRGHYGYTF
TGCGCCAGCAGTCAAGCGGTGCGGGGGCACTATGGCTACACCTTC
>NA|TRBJ2-5|NA|TRBV7-2
CASSLGAYRESETQYF
TGTGCCAGCAGCTTAGGAGCTTACAGGGAATCAGAGACCCAGTACTTC
>NA|TRBJ2-5|NA|TRBV21-1
CASSSKSGTGGETQYF
TGTGCCAGCAGCAGCAAAAGCGGAACAGGCGGGGAGACCCAGTACTTC
>NA|TRBJ1-2|NA|TRBV4-2
CASSQPEDYGYTF
TGTGCCAGCAGCCAGCCGGAAGACTATGGCTACACCTTC
>TRBD2|TRBJ2-1|NA|TRBV5-1
CASSPGLAGEGEQFF
TGCGCCAGCAGCCCGGGACTAGCGGGAGAGGGGGAGCAGTTCTTC
>TRBD1|TRBJ1-2|NA|TRBV18
CASSPAGGAGSYGYTF
TGTGCCAGCTCACCTGCAGGGGGCGCAGGGAGCTATGGCTACACCTTC
>TRBD1|TRBJ1-1|NA|TRBV27
CASSPQGATEAFF
TGTGCCAGCAGTCCACAGGGGGCCACTGAAGCTTTCTTT
>TRBD1|TRBJ1-1|once|TRBV5-8
CASSRPGGITEAFF
TGTGCCAGCAGCCGGCCAGGGGGCATCACTGAAGCTTTCTTT
>NA|TRBJ1-3|NA|TRBV5-3
CARSPSGNTIYF
TGTGCCAGAAGCCCCTCTGGAAACACCATATATTTT
>TRBD1|TRBJ1-2|NA|TRBV7-9
CASSSGQGRGGYTF
TGTGCCAGCAGCTCAGGACAGGGGAGAGGTGGCTACACCTTC
>NA|TRBJ1-1|NA|TRBV7-8
CASSLDGVNTEAFF
TGTGCCAGCAGCTTAGACGGGGTTAACACTGAAGCTTTCTTT
>NA|TRBJ1-3|NA|TRBV7-2
CASSSRDPEGTIYF
TGTGCCAGCAGCTCCCGGGACCCCGAGGGCACCATATATTTT
>TRBD1|TRBJ1-2|NA|TRBV5-6
CASSRDRDYGYTF
TGTGCCAGCAGTAGGGACAGGGACTATGGCTACACCTTC
>TRBD1|TRBJ2-7|NA|TRBV28
CASSSRDRGRYEQYF
TGTGCCAGCAGCTCGAGGGACAGGGGGCGCTACGAGCAGTACTTC
>NA|TRBJ2-7|NA|TRBV7-2
CASSAHHEQYF
TGTGCCAGCAGCGCCCACCACGAGCAGTACTTC
>NA|TRBJ2-7|NA|TRBV7-2
CASSLVFLYEQYF
TGTGCCAGCAGCTTAGTTTTCCTCTACGAGCAGTACTTC
>TRBD2|TRBJ2-3|NA|TRBV27
CASSLMSGRATDTQYF
TGTGCCAGCAGTTTAATGAGCGGGAGGGCCACAGATACGCAGTATTTT
>NA|TRBJ2-1|NA|TRBV11-2
CASKPSAYNEQFF
TGTGCCAGCAAGCCTAGCGCTTACAATGAGCAGTTCTTC
>TRBD2|TRBJ2-1|NA|TRBV7-9
CASSQRTSGSSYNEQFF
TGTGCCAGCAGCCAACGGACTAGCGGGAGTAGCTACAATGAGCAGTTCTTC
>NA|TRBJ1-2|NA|TRBV7-9
CASSEGRGVGYTF
TGTGCCAGCAGCGAAGGGCGGGGAGTCGGCTACACCTTC